These 5 T cell receptor beta chains were sequenced from one sample in a study of human T cells and chemical hapten exposure. TCRdb ran MiXCR on the RACE reads and lists one entry per CDR3 protein. The table has roughly 380,000 distinct CDR3 sequences, roughly 5.3% seen once; the top ten hold around 2.6%. The sample's time point: pre-sensitization, week 0. The treatment was: therapeutic diphenylcyclopropenone sensitization with weekly scalp DPC. Sample: whole blood, taken in connection with sensitization to the hapten diphenylcyclopropenone (DPC). The receptors were gathered from a woman aged 45-59 years with alopecia areata. Some clones in this sample may be carry-over from other donors' samples.

This clonotype was counted only a few times. The CDR3, as DNA: TGTGCCAGCAGTTTAATAGGTCGGGTTTACACCTTC. Its protein product is CASSLIGRVYTF. The chain couples TRBV12-3 or TRBV12-4 to TRBJ1-2, with D unresolved. This CDR3 has 12 amino acids. Trimming stripped 2 bases from V and 11 bases from J, with 12 bases between.

The chain combines TRBV15 with TRBJ2-3, with 9 bases matching TRBD2. Germline V CDR1 and CDR2: LNHNV, YYDKDF (reference sequence). V trimming: 5 bases; J trimming: 1 base; junction bases outside the gene matches: 7. The CDR3 totals 16 residues. CDR3 sequence (DNA): TGTGCCACCAGCCCGCGGGAGGGAATCGGCACAGATACGCAGTATTTT. As protein: CATSPREGIGTDTQYF.

Ten or more counts support this clonotype. The rearrangement joins TRBV6-6 to TRBJ2-1; D is unclear. The ends were cut back, 2 bases at V and 10 bases at J, with 9 bases in the middle. Looked up from germline, CDR1 is MNHNY and CDR2 is SVGAGI (reference sequence). CDR3 size: 12 residues. The CDR3 DNA follows: TGTGCCAGCAGTTACGACTTATGGGAGCAGTTCTTC. Amino acid sequence: CASSYDLWEQFF.

Turning to this clonotype: This likely comes from a read error, as the CDR3 has no conserved phenylalanine or tryptophan at its end. V is TRBV3-1 and J is TRBJ2-5; D is uncertain. Trimming took off 6 bases at V and 3 bases at J, with 5 bases between the two ends. Germline-derived CDR1 and CDR2 are LGHDT and YNNKEL (reference sequence). The CDR3 runs to 11 residues. The CDR3 sequence: CASSLKETQYL. For the CDR3, the DNA is TGTGCCAGCAGTCTGAAAGAGACCCAGTACCTC.

This clonotype was seen many times. V and J are TRBV6-2 or TRBV6-3 and TRBJ2-5; TRBD1 or TRBD2 may be the D gene (6 bases each). The germline V gene has CDR1 MNHEY and CDR2 SVGEGT. With 4 bases removed from V and 4 bases from J, the gap between germline ends came to 13 bases. The CDR3 spans 14 residues. This CDR3 reads CASSSRLGGETQYF. The CDR3, as DNA: TGTGCCAGCAGTTCTCGACTAGGGGGAGAGACCCAGTACTTC.